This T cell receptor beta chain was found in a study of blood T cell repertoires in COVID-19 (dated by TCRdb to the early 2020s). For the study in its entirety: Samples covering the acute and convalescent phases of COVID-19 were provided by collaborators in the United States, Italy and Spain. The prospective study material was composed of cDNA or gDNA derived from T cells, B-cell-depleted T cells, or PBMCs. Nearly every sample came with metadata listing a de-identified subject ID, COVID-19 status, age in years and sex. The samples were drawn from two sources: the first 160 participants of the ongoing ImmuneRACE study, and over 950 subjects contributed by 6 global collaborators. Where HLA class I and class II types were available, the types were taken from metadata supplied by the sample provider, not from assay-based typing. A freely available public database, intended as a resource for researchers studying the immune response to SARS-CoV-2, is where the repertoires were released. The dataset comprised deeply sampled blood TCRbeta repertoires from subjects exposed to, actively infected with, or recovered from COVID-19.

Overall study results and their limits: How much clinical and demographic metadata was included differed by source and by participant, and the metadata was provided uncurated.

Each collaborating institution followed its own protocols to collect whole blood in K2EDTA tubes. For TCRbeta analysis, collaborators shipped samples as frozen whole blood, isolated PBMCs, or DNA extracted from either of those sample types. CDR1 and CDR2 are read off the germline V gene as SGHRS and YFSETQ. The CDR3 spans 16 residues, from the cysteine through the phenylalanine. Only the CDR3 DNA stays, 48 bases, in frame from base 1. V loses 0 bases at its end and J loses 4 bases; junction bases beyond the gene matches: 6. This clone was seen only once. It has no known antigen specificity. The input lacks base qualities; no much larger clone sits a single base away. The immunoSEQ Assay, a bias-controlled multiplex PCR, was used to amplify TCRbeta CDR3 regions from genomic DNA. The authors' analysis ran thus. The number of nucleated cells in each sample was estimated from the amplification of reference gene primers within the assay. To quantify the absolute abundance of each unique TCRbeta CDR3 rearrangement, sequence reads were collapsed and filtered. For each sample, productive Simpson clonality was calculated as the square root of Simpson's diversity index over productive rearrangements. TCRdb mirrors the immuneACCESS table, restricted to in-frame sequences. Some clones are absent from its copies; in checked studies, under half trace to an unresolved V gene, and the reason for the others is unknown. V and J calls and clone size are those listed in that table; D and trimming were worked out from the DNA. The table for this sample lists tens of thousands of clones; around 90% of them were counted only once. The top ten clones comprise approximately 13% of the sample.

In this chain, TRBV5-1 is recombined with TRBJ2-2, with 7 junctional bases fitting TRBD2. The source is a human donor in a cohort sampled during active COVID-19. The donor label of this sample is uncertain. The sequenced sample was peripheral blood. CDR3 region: CASSLEAAGRTGELFF. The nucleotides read TGCGCCAGCAGCTTGGAGGCAGCGGGGCGCACCGGGGAGCTGTTTTTT.